A single sample gave rise to the 28 T cell receptor beta chains below, sequenced in a study of OX40 agonist ivuxolimab in advanced cancers. Sequencing was performed with immunoSEQ multiplex PCR; in TCRdb, only in-frame clones are kept and a portion is missing. The table lists tens of thousands of clones, more than 85% of them singletons, with more than 5.5% in the top ten. Sequenced material: CD4+ or CD8+ T cells sorted from blood, taken in a trial of the OX40 agonist ivuxolimab. These receptor sequences come from an adult with an advanced solid tumor such as melanoma, head and neck, liver or kidney cancer.

V and J are TRBV7-2 and TRBJ2-4; D tentatively reads TRBD1 or TRBD2 (6 bases each). The V end lost 5 bases, the J end lost 3 bases, and 20 bases lay between the germline ends. From germline, CDR1 is SGHTA and CDR2 FQGNSA. The CDR3 contains 17 residues. The CDR3 bases are TGTGCCAGCAGCCTCGCCGGGGGCCTCCTAGGCAAAAACATTCAGTACTTC. It yields the protein CASSLAGGLLGKNIQYF.

The chain combines TRBV4-2 with TRBJ2-5; the match to TRBD2 covers 8 bases. V lost 4 bases and J lost 1; bases outside the gene matches: 14. CDR3 length: 18 residues. Germline CDR1 and CDR2: LGHNA and YNFKEQ. In nucleotides, the CDR3 is TGTGCCAGCAGCCGCGGCCCCGCCGGAACTAGCGGCCAAGAGACCCAGTACTTC. This encodes CASSRGPAGTSGQETQYF.

The J gene is TRBJ2-1, the V gene TRBV5-1; D is possibly TRBD2 (5 bases). CDR3 length equals 14 residues. CDR1 is SGHRS and CDR2 is YFSETQ in the germline V gene. The ends were cut back, 9 bases at V and 6 bases at J, with 19 bases in the middle. CDR3 in DNA: TGCGCCACCTCAAGTAAATCTGGAGGCAATGAGCAGTTCTTC. As protein: CATSSKSGGNEQFF.

The J gene is TRBJ1-1, the V gene TRBV19, with 12 nucleotides matching TRBD1. Unmatched junction bases numbered 4, after V lost 7 bases and J lost 1 base. Germline V CDR1 and CDR2: LNHDA, SQIVND (reference sequence). CDR3 length: 15 residues. The CDR3 DNA reads as TGTGCCAGTACCGGGACAGGGGGCCCGAACACTGAAGCTTTCTTT. It is translated as CASTGTGGPNTEAFF.

V and J are TRBV5-4 and TRBJ1-1; 9 bases map to TRBD1. Per the germline V gene, CDR1 is SGHNT and CDR2 is YYREEE (reference sequence). This CDR3 region has 14 residues. Trimming at V came to 2 bases and at J to 3 bases, leaving 2 bases not matched to a gene. This chain's CDR3 is CASSLWDRDTEAFF. In DNA form, the CDR3 reads TGTGCCAGCAGCTTATGGGACAGGGACACTGAAGCTTTCTTT.

This sequence joins TRBV19 and TRBJ1-2; possibly TRBD1 for D (5 bases). Germline CDR1 reads LNHDA; CDR2 reads SQIVND (reference sequence). Between the trimmed V and J ends, which lost 3 bases and 7 bases, there was a span of 18 bases. CDR3 length equals 15 residues. CDR3 sequence: CASSIPTGRPSGYTF. CDR3 DNA sequence: TGTGCCAGTAGTATCCCGACGGGACGGCCCTCTGGCTACACCTTC.

The chain recombines TRBV6-5 with TRBJ2-7; D might be TRBD1 (5 bases). This CDR3 comprises 15 residues. V shed 0 bases and J shed 0 bases, with 9 bases lying between them. CDR1 is MNHEY and CDR2 is SVGAGI in the germline V gene. CDR3 nucleotides: TGTGCCAGCAGTTACTCCGGACAAGGCTCCTACGAGCAGTACTTC. Translation: CASSYSGQGSYEQYF.

The chain recombines TRBV29-1 with TRBJ2-5; D tentatively fits TRBD1 or TRBD2 (6 bases each). Germline CDR1 SQVTM, CDR2 ANQGSEA. This CDR3 is built from 13 residues. The V end was cut by 4 bases, the J end by 4 bases, with 13 bases between. CDR3 protein: CSVGRGARETQYF. The CDR3 coding sequence is TGCAGCGTTGGTAGGGGGGCTCGAGAGACCCAGTACTTC. The complete variable domain, with remaining parts taken from reference TRBV29-1 and TRBJ2-5, reads SAVISQKPSRDICQRGTSLTIQCQVDSQVTMMFWYRQQPGQSLTLIATANQGSEATYESGFVIDKFPISRPNLTFSTLTVSNMSPEDSSIYLCSVGRGARETQYFGPGTRLLVL.

The rearrangement joins TRBV5-8 to TRBJ2-3; a possible D gene is TRBD1 (5 bases). The CDR3 consists of 14 residues. V was cut by 5 bases and J by 6 bases, with 16 bases left in between. CDR1 is SGHTS and CDR2 is YDEGEE in the germline V gene. CDR3 nucleotides: TGTGCCAGCAGAGGGGCCCAGGGCGCGGATACGCAGTATTTT. The encoded protein is CASRGAQGADTQYF. Using reference TRBV5-8 and TRBJ2-3 for the parts outside the CDR3, the full variable domain is EAGVTQSPTHLIKTRGQQATLRCSPISGHTSVYWYQQALGLGLQFLLWYDEGEERNRGNFPPRFSGRQFPNYSSELNVNALELEDSALYLCASRGAQGADTQYFGPGTRLTVL.

The chain links TRBV18 to TRBJ1-4; 9 nucleotides align to TRBD1. V trimming: 3 bases; J trimming: 7 bases; junction bases outside the gene matches: 9. The CDR3 runs to 16 residues. The germline gives CDR1 KGHSH, CDR2 LQKENI. The CDR3 region is CASSPRGGTGPEKLFF. CDR3 coding DNA: TGTGCCAGCTCACCCCGCGGGGGGACAGGGCCTGAAAAACTGTTTTTT. The entire variable domain, with the rest obtained from reference TRBV18 and TRBJ1-4, is as follows: NAGVMQNPRHLVRRRGQEARLRCSPMKGHSHVYWYRQLPEEGLKFMVYLQKENIIDESGMPKERFSAEFPKEGPSILRIQQVVRGDSAAYFCASSPRGGTGPEKLFFGSGTQLSVL.

This chain uses TRBV11-3 with TRBJ2-1; 7 nucleotides align to TRBD1. Unmatched junction bases numbered 8, after V lost 3 bases and J lost 0 bases. There are 17 residues in the CDR3. Germline CDR1 SGHNT, CDR2 YENEEA. The CDR3 nucleotides are TGTGCCAGCAGCTTTAGAGGGACAGCGCTCTCCTACAATGAGCAGTTCTTC. It codes for CASSFRGTALSYNEQFF.

The chain has TRBV18 and TRBJ2-7; 14 bases fit TRBD2. The CDR3 consists of 16 residues. Trimming removed 4 bases from V and 6 bases from J; junction bases left unmatched: 8. Germline-derived CDR1 and CDR2 are KGHSH and LQKENI. As DNA, the CDR3 is TGTGCCAGCTCACGGCCCGGGACTAGCGGGAGTGGCGAGCAGTACTTC. Translated: CASSRPGTSGSGEQYF.

On this clone itself: Other DNA sequences in this specimen translate into the identical CDR3. This chain connects TRBV10-3 to TRBJ1-1; 9 nucleotides agree with TRBD1. In germline, CDR1 is ENHRY, CDR2 SYGVKD. The CDR3 length is 13 residues. Trimming removed 9 bases from V and 3 bases from J; junction bases left unmatched: 5. Written as DNA, the CDR3 is TGTGCCATTTCCCGGGACAGGGACACTGAAGCTTTCTTT. This sequence encodes CAISRDRDTEAFF.

The rearrangement uses TRBV6-1 and TRBJ1-1, with D possibly being TRBD1 (5 bases). From germline, CDR1 is MNHNS and CDR2 SASEGT. The germline V and J ends were trimmed by 8 bases and 7 bases, with 11 bases remaining between them. The CDR3 is made up of 11 amino acids. Here the CDR3 DNA reads TGTGCCAGCTTAATTGGGGGTGAAGCTTTCTTT. Translating gives CASLIGGEAFF.

The CDR3 sequence is CASSQVSGTGSYEQYF. CDR3 nucleotides: TGCGCCAGCAGCCAGGTCTCCGGGACAGGGTCCTACGAGCAGTACTTC. The chain couples TRBV4-1 to TRBJ2-7, with 9 bases fitting TRBD1. The CDR3 covers 16 residues. V lost 3 bases to trimming and J lost 1 base; unmatched junction nucleotides: 7. CDR1 is MGHRA and CDR2 is YSYEKL in the germline V gene.

J is TRBJ2-1 and V is TRBV7-3; D could derive from TRBD1 or TRBD2 (5 bases each). The CDR3 runs 15 residues. V lost 4 bases and J lost 0, with 10 bases in between. CDR1 and CDR2 from the germline V gene are SGHTA and FQGTGA. The CDR3 bases are TGTGCCAGCAGCTCCGGGACCAGCTCCTACAATGAGCAGTTCTTC. It codes for CASSSGTSSYNEQFF.

The genes are TRBV9 and TRBJ1-1; the match to TRBD1 covers 7 bases. Germline loops: CDR1 SGDLS, CDR2 YYNGEE. CDR3 length equals 15 residues. V shed 4 bases, J shed 1 base, and the junction held 7 bases outside the gene matches. CDR3 in amino acids: CASSKETGQNTEAFF. In DNA form, the CDR3 reads TGTGCCAGCAGCAAAGAGACAGGGCAGAACACTGAAGCTTTCTTT.

This clone was found a few times. The chain links TRBV23-1 to TRBJ1-1; D is uncertain. TRBV23-1 is an ORF, with its function uncertain. The CDR3 consists of 14 residues. Trimming took off 3 bases at V and 0 bases at J, with 8 bases between the two ends. The CDR3 is CASSQWKLNTEAFF. The DNA for the CDR3 is TGCGCCAGCAGTCAGTGGAAATTGAACACTGAAGCTTTCTTT.

The chain employs TRBV7-3 and TRBJ2-5; 7 bases fit TRBD2. J gave up 5 bases and V 4 bases, and 4 bases lay outside the gene matches. The CDR3 extends over 13 amino acids. Germline CDR1 is SGHTA and CDR2 is FQGTGA. The CDR3 sequence is CASSSAGAETQYF. CDR3 coding DNA: TGTGCCAGCAGCTCTGCGGGAGCGGAGACCCAGTACTTC.

The gene calls are TRBV19 and TRBJ2-1, with 11 bases lining up with TRBD2. With 4 bases clipped from V and 6 bases from J, the junction kept 5 bases outside the gene matches. Germline V lookup: CDR1 LNHDA, CDR2 SQIVND (reference sequence). The CDR3 is made up of 15 amino acids. This CDR3 reads CASSTSTSGINEQFF. The CDR3, as DNA: TGTGCCAGTAGTACGTCGACTAGCGGGATCAATGAGCAGTTCTTC.

The rearrangement joins TRBV23-1 to TRBJ2-7; no firm D call. TRBV23-1 is annotated as an ORF whose role is uncertain. The CDR3 covers 15 residues. V was clipped by 2 bases and J by 4 bases, with 15 bases between them. This CDR3 is CASSQPREVCYEQYF. CDR3 sequence (DNA): TGCGCCAGCAGTCAACCGCGAGAGGTCTGTTACGAGCAGTACTTC.

This chain links TRBV6-1 with TRBJ2-5; D perhaps matches TRBD2 (6 bases). Deletions cut 7 bases from V and 4 bases from J, with 10 bases between. The CDR3 covers 12 residues. Looked up from germline, CDR1 is MNHNS and CDR2 is SASEGT. CDR3 nucleotide sequence: TGTGCCAGCATGGGAGGCCCAGAGACCCAGTACTTC. It is translated as CASMGGPETQYF.

J is TRBJ2-4 and V is TRBV28; maybe TRBD1 (6 bases). Looked up from germline, CDR1 is MDHEN and CDR2 is SYDVKM. The CDR3 is 15 amino acids. Trimming removed 1 base from V and 6 bases from J, with 13 bases in between. The CDR3 is CASSLSKQGGNIQYF. In nucleotides, the CDR3 is TGTGCCAGCAGTTTATCTAAACAGGGTGGAAACATTCAGTACTTC.

The V gene is TRBV28, the J gene TRBJ1-2, with a weak D call TRBD1 (5 bases). V lost 8 bases and J lost 4, with 17 bases in between. CDR1 and CDR2 (germline): MDHEN, SYDVKM. This CDR3 spans 14 amino acids. This CDR3 reads CASHTGQPPYGYTF. CDR3 DNA: TGTGCCAGCCATACAGGTCAACCTCCCTATGGCTACACCTTC.

The chain employs TRBV5-1 and TRBJ1-2; D is uncertain. Trimming cost V 3 bases and J 8 bases, with 17 bases left between them. In germline, CDR1 is SGHRS, CDR2 YFSETQ. The CDR3 totals 14 residues. CDR3 region: CASSWSAGEQGYTF. CDR3 nucleotide sequence: TGCGCCAGCAGCTGGTCGGCTGGAGAGCAGGGCTACACCTTC.

J is TRBJ1-5 and V is TRBV6-4; D not resolved. V was trimmed by 2 bases and J by 7 bases, leaving 21 bases between them. The CDR3 is 17 amino acids. Germline values: CDR1 MRHNA, CDR2 SNTAGT. CDR3 sequence (DNA): TGTGCCAGCAGTGACGGGGAAAGGCATGACCAGAGCCAGCCCCAGCATTTT. Residues: CASSDGERHDQSQPQHF.

The V gene is TRBV10-3, the J gene TRBJ2-1, with D possibly being TRBD2 (7 bases). In germline, CDR1 is ENHRY, CDR2 SYGVKD. CDR3 length: 15 amino acids. Trimming removed 4 bases at V and 1 base at J, with 11 bases between. The CDR3 sequence is CAISGGRESYNEQFF. The DNA for the CDR3 is TGTGCCATCAGTGGGGGGCGGGAGTCCTACAATGAGCAGTTCTTC.

This chain links TRBV4-1 with TRBJ2-1; D is possibly TRBD1 (5 bases). Germline CDR1 reads MGHRA; CDR2 reads YSYEKL. V was shortened by 4 bases and J by 0 bases, with 10 bases between the two germline ends. The CDR3 consists of 15 residues. CDR3 sequence: CASSLLGASYNEQFF. The CDR3 DNA reads TGCGCCAGCAGCCTCCTTGGGGCCTCCTACAATGAGCAGTTCTTC.